The 23 T cell receptor beta chains below come from one sample, sequenced in a study of T cells after somatic rescue of genetic block (TCRdb year 2020). The library relied on the immunoSEQ multiplex PCR assay. TCRdb obtained this table from immuneACCESS and retained in-frame rearrangements with V and J assigned. These tables miss some clones; where compared with another copy, unresolved V genes account for less than half of the shortfall, and the remainder is unexplained. The sample table lists 55,000 to 75,000 clones, approximately 90% of them with a count of one. The ten largest clones add up to about 2.7% of the sample. The material sequenced was peripheral blood mononuclear cells (PBMCs). The receptors originated from a man aged 35-49 years.

The chain joins TRBV15 to TRBJ1-6; D is possibly TRBD1 (6 bases). The V gene lost 4 bases and the J gene lost 0 bases, with 16 bases spanning the gap. This CDR3 has 18 residues. Germline-derived CDR1 and CDR2 are LNHNV and YYDKDF (reference sequence). The CDR3 reads CATSNGAGAFSYNSPLHF. The CDR3 DNA follows: TGTGCCACCAGCAATGGGGCAGGGGCCTTCTCCTATAATTCACCCCTCCACTTT.

This clone occurred once. This chain uses TRBV11-2 with TRBJ2-7; 8 bases fit TRBD2. This CDR3 comprises 17 residues. V gave up 5 bases and J gave up 0 bases; unmatched junction bases: 12. The germline V gene has CDR1 SGHAT and CDR2 FQNNGV. As DNA, the CDR3 is TGTGCCAGCAGCCTCAGATCGGGAGCGGGGGTCTCCTACGAGCAGTACTTC. Translated, it gives CASSLRSGAGVSYEQYF.

The chain links TRBV28 to TRBJ1-1, with D possibly matching TRBD1 (6 bases). This CDR3 is built from 14 residues. The V gene lost 2 bases and the J gene lost 4 bases, with 11 bases spanning the gap. Looked up from germline, CDR1 is MDHEN and CDR2 is SYDVKM. The CDR3 DNA follows: TGTGCCAGCAGTTTAACAGGGCAAATCACTGAAGCTTTCTTT. Amino acids: CASSLTGQITEAFF.

The chain has TRBV9 and TRBJ2-3, with TRBD2 matching 13 bases. CDR1 SGDLS and CDR2 YYNGEE come from the germline V gene. V was pared by 4 bases and J by 8 bases, with 7 bases of the junction left unmatched. The CDR3 has 15 amino acids. CDR3 sequence (DNA): TGTGCCAGCAGCCTGGGACTAGCGGGACTAGGTACGCAGTATTTT. Translated, it gives CASSLGLAGLGTQYF. The whole variable domain, remainder taken from reference TRBV9 and TRBJ2-3, is DSGVTQTPKHLITATGQRVTLRCSPRSGDLSVYWYQQSLDQGLQFLIQYYNGEERAKGNILERFSAQQFPDLHSELNLSSLELGDSALYFCASSLGLAGLGTQYFGPGTRLTVL.

CDR3 sequence reads: CATSRELLAGGTDTQYF. DNA for the CDR3: TGTGCCACCAGCAGAGAACTCCTAGCGGGGGGCACAGATACGCAGTATTTT. The chain links TRBV15 to TRBJ2-3, with TRBD2 identical over 10 bases. Germline V gene data show CDR1 as LNHNV and CDR2 as YYDKDF (reference sequence). The CDR3 runs 17 residues. With 0 bases clipped from V and 1 base from J, the junction kept 4 bases outside the gene matches.

V usage is TRBV5-4 and J usage is TRBJ1-2, with D maybe TRBD1 (5 bases). The ends were cut back, 3 bases at V and 5 bases at J, with 14 bases in the middle. Germline lookup yields CDR1 SGHNT and CDR2 YYREEE (reference sequence). The CDR3 is 14 amino acids. The CDR3 protein is CASSSAGARYGYTF. CDR3 nucleotides: TGTGCCAGCAGCTCCGCCGGGGCGAGGTATGGCTACACCTTC.

This clone has just one count. The chain is built from TRBV6-1 and TRBJ2-7; 11 positions agree with TRBD1. The V and J ends lost 4 bases and 3 bases, in that order; junction bases with no gene match: 8. Germline lookup yields CDR1 MNHNS and CDR2 SASEGT. The CDR3 consists of 16 residues. Written as DNA, the CDR3 is TGTGCCAGCAGTGTTTCCAGGACAGGGGGCTACTACGAGCAGTACTTC. Its protein product is CASSVSRTGGYYEQYF.

The chain recombines TRBV19 with TRBJ2-1; 9 bases align to TRBD1. J gave up 2 bases and V 4 bases, and 6 bases lay outside the gene matches. This CDR3 region has 16 residues. CDR1 and CDR2 from the germline V gene are LNHDA and SQIVND (reference sequence). The CDR3 coding sequence is TGTGCCAGTAGTAGAGGGACAGGGAGGACCTACAATGAGCAGTTCTTC. Protein sequence: CASSRGTGRTYNEQFF.

The gene calls are TRBV27 and TRBJ2-1; 11 bases are a match to TRBD2. CDR1 MNHEY and CDR2 SMNVEV come from the germline V gene (reference sequence). After removal of 8 bases from V and 3 bases from J, the junction contained 3 bases not matched to a gene. This CDR3 spans 14 amino acids. The CDR3 loop is CASGLAGFYNEQFF. The CDR3 DNA reads TGTGCCAGCGGACTAGCGGGCTTCTACAATGAGCAGTTCTTC.

For the CDR3, the DNA is TGTGCCAGCAGGGGACAGGGGAGGGAGACCCAGTACTTC. Its translation: CASRGQGRETQYF. The V gene is TRBV28, the J gene TRBJ2-5; 10 bases match TRBD1. This CDR3 comprises 13 residues. With V trimmed by 6 bases and J by 5 bases, 3 bases remained unmatched. CDR1 is MDHEN, CDR2 SYDVKM, per germline. Using reference TRBV28 and TRBJ2-5 for the parts outside the CDR3, the full variable domain is DVKVTQSSRYLVKRTGEKVFLECVQDMDHENMFWYRQDPGLGLRLIYFSYDVKMKEKGDIPEGYSVSREKKERFSLILESASTNQTSMYLCASRGQGRETQYFGPGTRLLVL.

The chain recombines TRBV15 with TRBJ2-3; no clear D gene. Looked up from germline, CDR1 is LNHNV and CDR2 is YYDKDF (reference sequence). V gave up 0 bases and J gave up 0 bases, with 16 bases separating them. The CDR3 length is 18 residues. This CDR3 reads CATSRERMTRTSTDTQYF. CDR3 nucleotides: TGTGCCACCAGCAGAGAGAGAATGACTCGTACTAGCACAGATACGCAGTATTTT.

This clone was observed once. This sequence joins TRBV7-2 and TRBJ1-4; unclear D gene. The CDR3 consists of 15 residues. V was shortened by 3 bases and J by 4 bases, with 12 bases between the two germline ends. The germline V gene encodes CDR1 SGHTA and CDR2 FQGNSA. Here the CDR3 DNA reads TGTGCCAGCAGCTTGGGAAACCGGGGTAATGAAAAACTGTTTTTT. It is translated as CASSLGNRGNEKLFF.

This clone has just one count. The chain joins TRBV27 to TRBJ2-5, with 9 bases aligning to TRBD2. J lost 5 bases, V lost 7 bases, and 8 bases had no gene match. The CDR3 loop spans 14 amino acids. Germline V CDR1 and CDR2: MNHEY, SMNVEV (reference sequence). This CDR3 reads CASTPAGGPETQYF. The CDR3 DNA reads as TGTGCCAGCACCCCCGCGGGGGGGCCGGAGACCCAGTACTTC.

CDR3 region: CAISESGGGELFF. CDR3 DNA sequence: TGTGCCATCAGTGAGTCCGGTGGCGGGGAGCTGTTTTTT. The chain is built from TRBV10-3 and TRBJ2-2; no firm D call. This CDR3 is built from 13 residues. V was pared by 0 bases and J by 7 bases, with 6 bases between. The V gene's germline CDR1 is ENHRY and CDR2 SYGVKD.

This clone is a singleton in its sample. The chain couples TRBV4-2 to TRBJ2-3; 9 nucleotides match TRBD2. CDR1 LGHNA and CDR2 YNFKEQ come from the germline V gene. CDR3 length equals 17 residues. The J segment lost 4 bases and the V segment lost 1 base, leaving 9 bases of the junction unmatched. The CDR3 sequence: CASSQVGGGGAPDTQYF. DNA for the CDR3: TGTGCCAGCAGCCAAGTAGGAGGCGGGGGGGCCCCAGATACGCAGTATTTT.

The chain links TRBV10-3 to TRBJ2-1, with 7 bases aligning to TRBD1. Germline V gene sequence: CDR1 ENHRY, CDR2 SYGVKD. This CDR3 spans 16 amino acids. V lost 5 bases, J lost 2 bases, and 9 bases stayed unmatched. CDR3 DNA sequence: TGTGCCATCAGTTATACAGGGGATGTCGCCTACAATGAGCAGTTCTTC. This codes for CAISYTGDVAYNEQFF.

This rearrangement joins TRBV6-1 to TRBJ2-2, with 11 nucleotides matching TRBD1. Germline values: CDR1 MNHNS, CDR2 SASEGT. The CDR3 runs to 14 residues. V shed 8 bases, J shed 10 bases, and the junction held 9 bases outside the gene matches. The CDR3 DNA is TGTGCCAGCGCCTTTGGACAGGGGGCGAAGGAGCTGTTTTTT. Translation: CASAFGQGAKELFF.

This chain links TRBV7-9 with TRBJ2-5, with 11 positions matching TRBD1. Germline V gives CDR1 SEHNR, CDR2 FQNEAQ (reference sequence). V shed 5 bases and J 5 bases; nucleotides not matched to a gene: 7. The CDR3 has 15 amino acids. The CDR3 DNA follows: TGTGCCAGCAGCCCGGGACAGGGGGTACAGGAGACCCAGTACTTC. Translation: CASSPGQGVQETQYF.

The gene calls are TRBV4-2 and TRBJ2-1; D unclear. V gave up 0 bases and J gave up 3 bases, with 12 bases separating them. The germline V gene encodes CDR1 LGHNA and CDR2 YNFKEQ. The CDR3 contains 16 residues. Here the CDR3 DNA reads TGTGCCAGCAGCCAAGAGATCCAGTTAAGCTACAATGAGCAGTTCTTC. Translating gives CASSQEIQLSYNEQFF.

The chain is built from TRBV19 and TRBJ1-4; D not resolved. The CDR3 consists of 12 residues. Trimming left V 4 bases short and J 8 bases short, with 8 bases between. Germline CDR1 is LNHDA and CDR2 is SQIVND (reference sequence). The CDR3 sequence: CASSNAAEKLFF. The CDR3 DNA reads TGTGCCAGTAGTAACGCAGCAGAAAAACTGTTTTTT.

This clone has only one observation. This rearrangement joins TRBV19 to TRBJ2-1; 9 nucleotides align to TRBD1. The CDR3 is made up of 14 amino acids. CDR1 LNHDA and CDR2 SQIVND come from the germline V gene (reference sequence). J gave up 7 bases and V 3 bases, and 4 bases lay outside the gene matches. CDR3: CASSITGGYNEQFF. The CDR3 DNA sequence: TGTGCCAGTAGTATTACAGGGGGCTATAATGAGCAGTTCTTC.

The gene calls are TRBV6-5 and TRBJ2-7; no clear D gene. Trimming took 10 bases from V and 11 from J, leaving 15 bases between them. The CDR3 consists of 10 residues. Germline CDR1 reads MNHEY; CDR2 reads SVGAGI. The CDR3 DNA reads TGTGCCAACCAAACAAGGACCGAGTACTTC. Amino acid sequence: CANQTRTEYF.

The chain has TRBV30 and TRBJ2-7; D remains unclear. The CDR3 spans 9 residues. The germline CDR1 and CDR2 sequences are GTSNPN and SVGIG (reference sequence). Trimming stripped 8 bases from V and 5 bases from J, with 7 bases between. This CDR3 is CATPDEQYF. The CDR3 DNA reads as TGTGCCACCCCGGACGAGCAGTACTTC.